This TCR beta chain was captured in a study of graft-versus-host responses after intestinal transplantation (dated by TCRdb to about 2021). In terms of the full investigation: Multivisceral, liver-intestinal, or isolated intestinal transplants were received by the recipients. Every recipient was given anti-thymocyte globulin induction, followed by 3 to 4 years of maintenance tacrolimus and steroids. After intestinal transplantation, graft-versus-host and host-versus-graft alloreactive T cell clones in the graft, circulation and bone marrow were tracked using bulk TCR-beta CDR3 sequencing. Alloreactive clones were identified by sequencing pre-transplant mixed lymphocyte reaction products and comparing them with unstimulated pre-transplant donor and recipient T cells. Of the roughly 23 intestinal transplant recipients enrolled in the cohort, one of whom was a retransplant, a few patients without pretransplant specimens were excluded. A peak of at least 4% donor T cells among recipient peripheral blood mononuclear cells was the definition used for donor T cell macrochimerism. Instead of going to the commercial service, samples from three later patients were sequenced in-house on an Illumina MiSeq and processed with MiXCR. The paper as a whole reports these results and caveats: GvH clones turned up in recipient bone marrow, with some appearing earlier in ileal mucosa or blood, a pattern consistent with an intestinal mucosal origin. The conclusions were limited by the relatively low number and heterogeneity of the intestinal transplant patients. Patients with donor T cell macrochimerism had high GvH to HvG T cell clonal ratios in their allografts. Early after transplant, peak levels of circulating GvH clones were found to be associated with declines in HvG clones.

This clone was recorded once. Its antigen specificity is not known. The record has no base qualities; no much larger clone is one base away. The CDR3 covers 20 residues, taking in both the cysteine and the phenylalanine. The only DNA kept is the CDR3, 60 bases in frame from the first base. The germline V end is reduced by 7 bases and the J end by 0 bases; junction bases left unmatched: 18. According to the germline V gene (reference sequence), CDR1 reads LNHDA and CDR2 reads SQIVND. The library was prepared using the immunoSEQ multiplex PCR assay. For most patients, genomic DNA was isolated using the Qiagen DNeasy Blood and Tissue Kit and was shipped frozen to Adaptive Biotechnologies for TCR sequencing. High-throughput TCR-beta CDR3 sequencing of genomic DNA from most patients was performed by Adaptive Biotechnologies. The study's own analysis went as follows. Adaptive's ImmunoSEQ software supplied the TCR sequencing data for 18 patients, while MiXCR and VDJtools were used to process a few other patients. CD4 versus CD8 sorting errors were corrected by removing sequences found in both subsets at a frequency ratio below 5:1. Because the origin of CDR3 nucleotide sequences shared between donor and recipient could not be assigned, those sequences were removed. To count as alloreactive, a clone needed at least 2-fold expansion over unstimulated cells and a minimum CFSE-low frequency of 0.002% (template counts) or 0.001% (read counts). Clones were considered mappable if detected in sequenced pre-transplant spleen, lymph node, or MLR CFSE-low populations of the donor or recipient. Cumulative frequency of alloreactive clones was calculated as a percentage of all sequences weighted by copy number. This immuneACCESS table, as held by TCRdb, lists in-frame sequences with V and J called but not all clones. Of the missing ones, under half trace to an unresolved V gene in checked studies; the others have no known cause. V, J and clone size derive from that table, while D and trimming were established from the DNA sequence. This sample is represented by roughly 100,000 clones; about 90% of them were singletons. The ten largest clones add up to around 0.9% of the sample.

The time point label on this specimen signifies: cells obtained before transplantation from donor or recipient. CD3+CD4+ and CD3+CD8+ populations were FACS-sorted from unstimulated pre-transplant donor and recipient cells taken from spleen or lymph nodes. The starting material was unstimulated CD4+ T cells sorted from spleen or lymph node cells, obtained before intestinal transplant. The TCR comes from a human donor who received an intestinal transplant. The sequence links TRBV19 to TRBJ2-6, and TRBD1 aligns with 7 junction nucleotides. The CDR3 region reads CASNDESYRGTISGANVLTF. The DNA sequence is given as TGTGCCAGTAATGACGAGAGTTACAGGGGAACCATCTCTGGGGCCAACGTCCTGACTTTC.